This T cell receptor (beta chain) was documented in a study of blood T cell repertoires in COVID-19. The protocol was immunoSEQ multiplex PCR, while the TCRdb copy is restricted to in-frame clones and leaves out a portion. Among 150,000 to 200,000 clones, about 84% were seen once, and the ten largest hold around 5.2%. Trimming removed 7 bases from V and 8 bases from J, with 17 bases in between. The CDR3 runs 12 residues. The germline CDR1 and CDR2 sequences are SQVTM and ANQGSEA. The receptor's source is a woman aged 25 to 39 with acute or convalescent COVID-19. The rearrangement joins TRBV29-1 to TRBJ1-2; D gene ambiguous. The sample comprised peripheral blood. CDR3 sequence reads: CSGESPSSGYTF. Written as DNA, the CDR3 is TGCAGCGGGGAGTCTCCGTCTAGCGGCTACACCTTC.